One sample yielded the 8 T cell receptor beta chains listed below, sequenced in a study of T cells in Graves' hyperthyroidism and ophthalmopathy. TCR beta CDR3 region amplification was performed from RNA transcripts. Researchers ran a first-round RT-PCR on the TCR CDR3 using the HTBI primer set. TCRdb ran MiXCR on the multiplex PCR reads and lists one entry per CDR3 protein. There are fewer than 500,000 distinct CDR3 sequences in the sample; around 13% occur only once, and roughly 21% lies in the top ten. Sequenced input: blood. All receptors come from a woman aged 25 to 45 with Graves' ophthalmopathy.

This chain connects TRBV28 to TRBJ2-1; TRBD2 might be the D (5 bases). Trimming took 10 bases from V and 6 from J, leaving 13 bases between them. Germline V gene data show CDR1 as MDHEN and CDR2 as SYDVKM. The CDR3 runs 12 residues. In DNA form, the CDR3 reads TGTGCCATCTCACCCGCGGGCAATGAGCAGTTCTTC. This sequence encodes CAISPAGNEQFF.

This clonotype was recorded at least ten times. CDR3: CASSEPGQRTEAFF. CDR3 in DNA: TGTGCCAGCAGTGAACCCGGACAAAGGACTGAAGCTTTCTTT. The chain recombines TRBV2 with TRBJ1-1, with D possibly being TRBD1 (5 bases). Trimming removed 2 bases from V and 5 bases from J, with 12 bases in between. CDR1 and CDR2 from the germline V gene are SNHLY and FYNNEI. The CDR3 consists of 14 residues. Drawing the rest from reference TRBV2 and TRBJ1-1, the complete variable domain is EPEVTQTPSHQVTQMGQEVILRCVPISNHLYFYWYRQILGQKVEFLVSFYNNEISEKSEIFDDQFSVERPDGSNFTLKIRSTKLEDSAMYFCASSEPGQRTEAFFGQGTRLTVV.

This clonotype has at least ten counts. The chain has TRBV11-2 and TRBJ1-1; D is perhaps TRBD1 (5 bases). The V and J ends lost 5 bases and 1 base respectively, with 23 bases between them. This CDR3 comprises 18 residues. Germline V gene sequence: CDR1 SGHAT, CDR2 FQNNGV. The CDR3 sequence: CASSHYFQARVENTEAFF. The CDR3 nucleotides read TGTGCCAGCAGCCACTATTTCCAGGCCAGGGTGGAGAACACTGAAGCTTTCTTT.

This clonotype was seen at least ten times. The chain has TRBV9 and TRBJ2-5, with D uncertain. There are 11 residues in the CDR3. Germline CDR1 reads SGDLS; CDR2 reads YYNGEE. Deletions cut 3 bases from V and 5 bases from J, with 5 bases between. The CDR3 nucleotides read TGTGCCAGCAGCGCCGGTGAGACCCAGTACTTC. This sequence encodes CASSAGETQYF.

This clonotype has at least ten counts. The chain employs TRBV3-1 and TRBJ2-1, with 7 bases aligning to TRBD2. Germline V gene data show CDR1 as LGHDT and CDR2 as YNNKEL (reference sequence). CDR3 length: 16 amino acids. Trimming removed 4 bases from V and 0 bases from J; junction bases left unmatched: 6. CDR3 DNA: TGTGCCAGCAGCCCTCAGCGGGGAAGCTCCTACAATGAGCAGTTCTTC. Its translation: CASSPQRGSSYNEQFF.

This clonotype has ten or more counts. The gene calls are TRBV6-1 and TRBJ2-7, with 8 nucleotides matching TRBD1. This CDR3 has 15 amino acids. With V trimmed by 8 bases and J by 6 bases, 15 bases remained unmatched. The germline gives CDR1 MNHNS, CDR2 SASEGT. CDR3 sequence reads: CASCTPGQASSEQYF. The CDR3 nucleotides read TGTGCCAGCTGCACCCCGGGACAGGCGTCCAGCGAGCAGTACTTC.

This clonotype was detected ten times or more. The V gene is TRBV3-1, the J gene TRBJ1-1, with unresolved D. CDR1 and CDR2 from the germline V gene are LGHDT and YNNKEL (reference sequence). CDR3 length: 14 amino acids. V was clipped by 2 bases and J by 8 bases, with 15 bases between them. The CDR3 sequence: CASSQQPTGREAFF. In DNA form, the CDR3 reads TGTGCCAGCAGCCAACAACCCACGGGCAGGGAAGCTTTCTTT.

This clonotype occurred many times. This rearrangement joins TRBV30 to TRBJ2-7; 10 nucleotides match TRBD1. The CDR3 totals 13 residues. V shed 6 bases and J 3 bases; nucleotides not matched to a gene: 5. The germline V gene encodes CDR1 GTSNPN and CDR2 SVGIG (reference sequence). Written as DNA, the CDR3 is TGTGCCTGTACCGGGACAGGGGTCTACGAGCAGTACTTC. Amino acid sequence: CACTGTGVYEQYF.